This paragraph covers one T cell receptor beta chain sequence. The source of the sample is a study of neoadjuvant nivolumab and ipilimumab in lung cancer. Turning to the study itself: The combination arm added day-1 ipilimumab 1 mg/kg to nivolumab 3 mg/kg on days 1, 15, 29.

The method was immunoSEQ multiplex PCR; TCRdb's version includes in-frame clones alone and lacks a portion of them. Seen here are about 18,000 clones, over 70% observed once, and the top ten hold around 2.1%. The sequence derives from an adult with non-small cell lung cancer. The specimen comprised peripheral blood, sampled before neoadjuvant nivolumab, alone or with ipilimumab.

The CDR3 spells CAWSLSGSITGELFF. CDR3 nucleotide sequence: TGTGCCTGGAGTTTAAGCGGGAGTATCACCGGGGAGCTGTTTTTT. The chain links TRBV30 to TRBJ2-2; TRBD2 matches 8 bases. With 2 bases clipped from V and 4 bases from J, the junction kept 6 bases outside the gene matches. This CDR3 region has 15 residues. The germline CDR1 and CDR2 sequences are GTSNPN and SVGIG (reference sequence).